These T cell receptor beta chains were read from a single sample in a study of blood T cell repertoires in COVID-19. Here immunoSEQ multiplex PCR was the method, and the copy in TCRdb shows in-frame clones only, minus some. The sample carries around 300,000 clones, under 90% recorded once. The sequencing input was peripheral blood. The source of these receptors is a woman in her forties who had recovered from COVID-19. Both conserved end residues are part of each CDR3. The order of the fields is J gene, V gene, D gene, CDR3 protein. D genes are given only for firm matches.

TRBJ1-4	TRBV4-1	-	CASSHTRDQGGEKLFF
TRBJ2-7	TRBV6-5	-	CASSGQRPSYEQYF
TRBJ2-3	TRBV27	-	CASSFVGEGADTQYF
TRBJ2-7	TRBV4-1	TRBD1	CASSPTGTGAGGQYF
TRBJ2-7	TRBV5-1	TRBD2	CASSPTSGLREQYF
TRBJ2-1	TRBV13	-	CASSPEGRSYNEQFF
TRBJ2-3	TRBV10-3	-	CAISQADSVTQYF
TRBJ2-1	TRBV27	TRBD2	CASSLSAPLAGVREQFF
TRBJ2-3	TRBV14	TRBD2	CASSPAGVSDTQYF
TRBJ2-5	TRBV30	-	CAWSWWAGSPQETQYF
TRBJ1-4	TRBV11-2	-	CASSLEAGEKLFF
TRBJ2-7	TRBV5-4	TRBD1	CASSRDRGLYEQYF
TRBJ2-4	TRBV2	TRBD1	CASSAKTGGGSDIQYF
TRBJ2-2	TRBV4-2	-	CASSQRLTGRGGKANTGELFF
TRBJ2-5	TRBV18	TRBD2	CASLAGTSGRQETQYF
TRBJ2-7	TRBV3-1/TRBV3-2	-	CASSRTRTSYEQYF
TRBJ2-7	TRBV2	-	CASSGTDYEQYF
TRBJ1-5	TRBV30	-	CAWSVQTNQPQHF
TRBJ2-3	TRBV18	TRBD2	CASSPSREGLYTQYF
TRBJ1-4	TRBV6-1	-	CASSEAAATNEKLFF
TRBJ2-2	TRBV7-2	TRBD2	CASSLAPASGFTGELFF
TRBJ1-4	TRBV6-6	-	CASSRGQINEKLFF
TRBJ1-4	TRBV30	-	CAWSVQINEKLFF
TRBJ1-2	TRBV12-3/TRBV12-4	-	CASSLGITDGYTF
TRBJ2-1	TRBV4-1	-	CASSQDPSLSYNEQFF
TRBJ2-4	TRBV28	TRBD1	CASSLGITGQQYF
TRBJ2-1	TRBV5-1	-	CASSLSGGESSYNEQFF
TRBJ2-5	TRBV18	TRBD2	CASSLSGAGLETQYF
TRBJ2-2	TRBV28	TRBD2	CASSRIETSGRSGELFF
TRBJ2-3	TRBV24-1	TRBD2	CATSDPGLAGDGDTQYF
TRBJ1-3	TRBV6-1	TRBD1	CASSEPGTGDGNTIYF
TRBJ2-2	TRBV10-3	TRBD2	CAISESAGGNTGELFF
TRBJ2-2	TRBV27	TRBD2	CASSPLLAGDDTGELFF
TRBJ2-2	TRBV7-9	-	CASSPPLRLDFTGELFF
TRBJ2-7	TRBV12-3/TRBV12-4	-	CASNADRDYEQYF
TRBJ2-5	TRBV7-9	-	CASSSSVAEETQYF
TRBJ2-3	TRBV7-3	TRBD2	CASSLGLASGTDTQYF
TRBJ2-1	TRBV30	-	CAWSPARSSSYNEQFF
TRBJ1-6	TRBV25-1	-	CASNQLGGTPLHF
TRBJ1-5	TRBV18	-	CASSPRRGDGQPQHF
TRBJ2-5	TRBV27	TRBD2	CASSFLTAGGKETQYF
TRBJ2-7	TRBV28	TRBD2	CASSKVGGYEQYF
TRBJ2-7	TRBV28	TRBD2	CASIPGTSYEQYF
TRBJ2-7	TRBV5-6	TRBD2	CASSLDLAGEGDF
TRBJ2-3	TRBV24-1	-	CATLPGEGSADTQYF
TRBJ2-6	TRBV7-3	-	CASSLGPSGANVLTF
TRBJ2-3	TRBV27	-	CASRDGTLGDTQYF
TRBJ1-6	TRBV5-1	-	CASSLAGVYNSPLHF
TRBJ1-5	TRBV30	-	CAWSEGQGNQPQHF
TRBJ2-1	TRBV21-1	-	CASSRTSGRYNEQFF
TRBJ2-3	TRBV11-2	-	CASSQGGQISTDTQYF
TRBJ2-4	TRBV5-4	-	CASSIGTENIQYF
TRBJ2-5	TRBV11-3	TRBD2	CASSGSSGETQYF
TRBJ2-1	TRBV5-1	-	CASSLRANNEQFF
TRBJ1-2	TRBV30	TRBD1	CAWSVLMAGGGYTF